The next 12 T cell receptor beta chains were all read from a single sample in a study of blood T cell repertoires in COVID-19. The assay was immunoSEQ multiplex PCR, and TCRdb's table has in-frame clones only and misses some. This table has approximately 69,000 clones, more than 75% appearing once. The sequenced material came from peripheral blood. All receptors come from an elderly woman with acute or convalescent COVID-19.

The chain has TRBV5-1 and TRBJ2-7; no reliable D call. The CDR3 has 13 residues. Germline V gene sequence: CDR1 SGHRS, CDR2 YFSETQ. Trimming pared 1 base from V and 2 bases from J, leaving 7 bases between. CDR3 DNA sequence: TGCGCCAGCAGCTTGTACGGAGCCTACGAGCAGTACTTC. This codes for CASSLYGAYEQYF.

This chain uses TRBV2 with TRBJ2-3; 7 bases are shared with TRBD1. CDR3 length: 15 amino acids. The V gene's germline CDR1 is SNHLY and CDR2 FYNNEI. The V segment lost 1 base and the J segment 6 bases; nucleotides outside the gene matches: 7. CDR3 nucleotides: TGTGCCAGCAGTGAAGATAGGGGGCGAGTGGATACGCAGTATTTT. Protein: CASSEDRGRVDTQYF.

As DNA, the CDR3 is TGTGCCAGCTCGCCCGAGCTAGCGGGAGGGCGTTACAATGAGCAGTTCTTC. It is translated as CASSPELAGGRYNEQFF. This rearrangement joins TRBV18 to TRBJ2-1, with TRBD2 matching over 12 bases. This CDR3 comprises 17 residues. V shed 6 bases, J shed 4 bases, and the junction held 10 bases outside the gene matches. CDR1 and CDR2 from the germline V gene are KGHSH and LQKENI.

For the CDR3, the DNA is TGTGCCAGCAGTCTTTCCAATGAGCAGTTCTTC. This translates into CASSLSNEQFF. The V call is TRBV6-2 or TRBV6-3, the J call TRBJ2-1; no clear D. The germline CDR1 and CDR2 sequences are MNHEY and SVGEGT. Trimming cost V 5 bases and J 6 bases, with 5 bases left between them. CDR3 length: 11 amino acids.

The CDR3 spells CASSLATGGSDEQFF. The CDR3 DNA is TGCGCCAGCAGCTTGGCCACGGGAGGGAGCGATGAGCAGTTCTTC. The rearrangement links TRBV5-1 to TRBJ2-1; TRBD2 matches 8 bases. V dropped 0 bases and J dropped 8; count of bases not matched to a gene: 7. Germline assignment: CDR1 SGHRS and CDR2 YFSETQ. CDR3 length equals 15 residues.

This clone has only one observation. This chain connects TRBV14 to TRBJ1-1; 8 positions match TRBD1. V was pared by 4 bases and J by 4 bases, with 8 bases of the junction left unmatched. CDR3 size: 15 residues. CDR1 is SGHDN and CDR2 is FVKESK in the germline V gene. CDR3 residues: CASSLRTGMSTEAFF. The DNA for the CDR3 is TGTGCCAGCAGCCTACGGACAGGGATGAGCACTGAAGCTTTCTTT.

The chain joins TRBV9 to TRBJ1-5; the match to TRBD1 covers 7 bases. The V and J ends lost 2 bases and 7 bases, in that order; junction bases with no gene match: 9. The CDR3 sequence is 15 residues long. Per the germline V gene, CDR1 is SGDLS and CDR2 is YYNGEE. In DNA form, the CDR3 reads TGTGCCAGCAGCGTCGGGACAGCCTCCAGGCAGCCCCAGCATTTT. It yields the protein CASSVGTASRQPQHF.

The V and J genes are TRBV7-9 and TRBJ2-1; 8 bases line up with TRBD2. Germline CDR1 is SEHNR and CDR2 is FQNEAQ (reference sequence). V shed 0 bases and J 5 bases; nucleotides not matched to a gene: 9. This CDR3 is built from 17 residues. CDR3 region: CASSLAVVAGKNNEQFF. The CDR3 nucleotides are TGTGCCAGCAGCTTAGCGGTCGTAGCGGGGAAAAACAATGAGCAGTTCTTC.

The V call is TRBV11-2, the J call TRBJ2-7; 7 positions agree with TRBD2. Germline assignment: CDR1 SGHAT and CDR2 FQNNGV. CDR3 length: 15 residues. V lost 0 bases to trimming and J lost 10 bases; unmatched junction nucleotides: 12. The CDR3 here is CASSLDGSSGNNQYF. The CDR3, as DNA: TGTGCCAGCAGCTTAGACGGTTCTAGCGGAAACAATCAGTACTTC.

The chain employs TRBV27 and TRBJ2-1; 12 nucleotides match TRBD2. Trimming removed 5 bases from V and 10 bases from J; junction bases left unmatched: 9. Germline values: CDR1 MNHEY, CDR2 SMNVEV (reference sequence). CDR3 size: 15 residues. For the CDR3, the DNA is TGTGCCAGCAGTCTCAAGACTAGCGGGAGAGGGGAGCAGTTCTTC. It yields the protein CASSLKTSGRGEQFF.

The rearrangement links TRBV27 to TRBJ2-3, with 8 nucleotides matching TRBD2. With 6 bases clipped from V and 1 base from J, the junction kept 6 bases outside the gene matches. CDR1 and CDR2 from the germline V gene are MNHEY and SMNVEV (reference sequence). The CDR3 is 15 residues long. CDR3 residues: CASSRTSQGTDTQYF. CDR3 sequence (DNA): TGTGCCAGCAGCCGGACTAGCCAGGGCACAGATACGCAGTATTTT.

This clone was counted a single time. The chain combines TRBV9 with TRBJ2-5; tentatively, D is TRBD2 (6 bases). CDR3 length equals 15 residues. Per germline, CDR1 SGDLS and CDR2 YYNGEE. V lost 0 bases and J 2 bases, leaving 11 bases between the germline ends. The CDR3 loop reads CASSVAGLGQETQYF. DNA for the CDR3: TGTGCCAGCAGCGTAGCGGGACTGGGACAAGAGACCCAGTACTTC.